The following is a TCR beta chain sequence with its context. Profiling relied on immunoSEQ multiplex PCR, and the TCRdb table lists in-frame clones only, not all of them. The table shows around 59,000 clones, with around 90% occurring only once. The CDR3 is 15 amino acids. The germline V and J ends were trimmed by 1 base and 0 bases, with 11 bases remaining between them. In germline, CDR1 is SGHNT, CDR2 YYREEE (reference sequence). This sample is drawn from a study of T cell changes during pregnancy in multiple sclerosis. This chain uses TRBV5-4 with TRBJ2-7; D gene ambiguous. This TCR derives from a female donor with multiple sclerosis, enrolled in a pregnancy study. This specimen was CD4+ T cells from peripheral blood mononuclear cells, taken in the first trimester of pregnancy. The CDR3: CASSLNPGSSYEQYF. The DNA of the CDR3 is TGTGCCAGCAGCTTGAATCCTGGCAGCTCCTACGAGCAGTACTTC.